This is a list of T cell receptor beta chains from one sample in a study of cytomegalovirus exposure and HLA in healthy donors. Repertoires were generated with immunoSEQ multiplex PCR, while TCRdb's copy carries only in-frame clones and drops some. The profile shows more than 150,000 clones, 70% to 80% of them singletons. Sequencing input: PBMCs. All receptors derive from a man aged 18 to 30 in good health and CMV-seronegative. The conserved cysteine and the conserved F or W are not part of the CDR3 here. The order of the fields is V gene, J gene, CDR3 protein.

>TRBV6-5|TRBJ1-2
ASSFLSPTGFYGYT
>TRBV4-2|TRBJ1-5
ASSRTNRGDNQPQH
>TRBV7-2|TRBJ2-1
ASSSQAGVSYNEQF
>TRBV30|TRBJ2-7
AWSVDRDHEQY
>TRBV29-1|TRBJ2-7
SVKNRASGSAGEQY
>TRBV18|TRBJ2-5
ASSLGQEETQY
>TRBV27|TRBJ1-6
ASSDWGLGPDSPLH
>TRBV27|TRBJ1-2
ASSPGQGYGYT
>TRBV5-1|TRBJ1-2
ASSFGREDGYT
>TRBV27|TRBJ1-2
ASSPLQGSSYGYT
>TRBV30|TRBJ1-4
AWSAGTGSHEKLF
>TRBV6-6|TRBJ2-1
ASSWTGGNEQF
>TRBV28|TRBJ2-2
ASSSRGELF
>TRBV19|TRBJ2-1
ASSIVSPGTSDNEQF
>TRBV6-5|TRBJ2-7
ASSTGRGLEQY
>TRBV7-2|TRBJ1-3
ASSFTYSGNTIY
>TRBV6-1|.
ASSEIGGGKYEQY
>TRBV5-8|TRBJ2-5
ASSRGVRQETQY
>TRBV5-6|TRBJ1-4
ASSYGGQGEKLF
>TRBV15|TRBJ1-6
ATSSRTGQGISPLH
>TRBV27|TRBJ1-6
ASTRYPSVGGSPLH
>TRBV30|TRBJ1-3
AWSAGGNTIY
>TRBV4-3|.
ASSQVLAGGSYEQY
>TRBV6-1|TRBJ1-1
ATDRGSTNTEAF
>TRBV27|TRBJ1-1
ASRRQGVNTEAF
>TRBV4-3|TRBJ2-2
ASSQDPGRSFTGELF
>TRBV6-6|TRBJ1-5
ASSARGNNQPQH
>TRBV2|TRBJ2-7
ASRGVSGGAYEQY
>TRBV7-8|TRBJ1-4
ASSLAGGEKLF
>TRBV7-2|TRBJ1-5
ASSQSRGGLKPQH
>TRBV7-3|TRBJ2-3
ASSPTGGADTQY
>TRBV27|TRBJ2-1
ASSYSGTINNEQF
>TRBV5-1|TRBJ1-1
ASSPTGGGIMNTEAF
>TRBV6-1|TRBJ1-2
ASSEFSRANYGYT
>TRBV15|TRBJ2-1
ATSRGLAGARNEQF
>TRBV20-1|TRBJ1-2
SAVQGRRYT
>TRBV7-2|TRBJ2-7
ASSRSSGLYEQY
>TRBV11-3|TRBJ2-7
ASSLDSRVGEQY
>TRBV12-5|TRBJ2-3
ASGAGLAGRRTDTQY
>TRBV5-5|TRBJ1-2
ASSLTAHGYT
>TRBV5-6|TRBJ1-1
ASSLAREAF
>TRBV5-8|TRBJ1-1
ASSMGESTEAF
>TRBV4-2|TRBJ2-5
ASSQDKGLQETQY
>TRBV15|TRBJ2-2
ATSRSRGTGELF
>TRBV7-2|TRBJ2-7
ASSLVVAGDYEQY
>TRBV6-5|TRBJ1-5
ASSYSRDQPQH
>TRBV6-5|TRBJ2-1
ASSSPPGGRYNEQF
>TRBV5-4|TRBJ2-2
ASSLALGTSGRENTGELF
>TRBV30|TRBJ1-2
AWVGQYYGYT
>TRBV7-2|TRBJ2-7
ASSSGQGFSYEQY
>TRBV6-6|TRBJ2-1
ASRGLAGGGDEQF
>TRBV30|TRBJ2-7
AWRGQSYEQY
>TRBV7-2|TRBJ1-3
ASSYSTGSGNTIY
>TRBV15|TRBJ1-1
ATSRAGENTEAF
>TRBV7-2|TRBJ2-2
ASSARRNTGELF
>TRBV7-2|TRBJ1-1
ASSLSPGSKTEAF
>TRBV6-6|TRBJ2-3
ASSYSMGTDGTQY